This T cell receptor beta chain was sequenced for a study of OX40 agonist ivuxolimab in advanced cancers. Regarding the study in general: Ivuxolimab, which targeted the costimulatory receptor OX40 (CD134), was an agonistic, fully human IgG2 monoclonal antibody. Intravenous ivuxolimab was administered to patients every 2 weeks at six dose levels: 0.01, 0.1, 0.3, 1.5, 3 and 10 mg/kg. Among the roughly 50 dose-escalation patients, some 19 had hepatocellular carcinoma, approximately 15 melanoma, 9 renal cell carcinoma and 9 head and neck cancer. In the dose-escalation cohort, roughly 80% of patients were male, and the mean age was around 60 years, with a range of roughly 23 to 85. Patients were allowed to have had prior anti-PD-1, anti-PD-L1 or anti-CTLA-4 therapy, and 40% to 45% of the dose-escalation patients had been treated with checkpoint inhibitors. Partial responses were achieved by three dose-escalation patients, of whom one had hepatocellular carcinoma and two had cutaneous melanoma. Peripheral TCRbeta sequencing aimed to test whether ivuxolimab altered TCR sequence diversity and caused clonal T-cell expansion. The monotherapy dose-escalation portion (N = 52 patients) of the phase I ivuxolimab trial is reported in the paper. Broader findings and caveats from the paper: In the 0.1-3.0 mg/kg groups, partial responders were among the patients with the lowest normalized peripheral clonal expansion, particularly in CD8+ T cells. On average, CD8+ T cells showed more expanded clones than CD4+ T cells after ivuxolimab. At doses of 0.1 to 3.0 mg/kg, clonal expansion of both CD4+ and CD8+ blood T cells was observed from baseline to week 6. The antigen specificity of the peripheral T cells that underwent clonal expansion was not determined. Low levels of normalized T-cell clonal expansion were also seen in some patients who did not respond.

This clone was observed many times. Its antigen remains unidentified. No much larger clonotype is one base removed from it; base qualities were not supplied. To sequence the TCRbeta CDR3 region, genomic DNA was isolated from the sorted cells. TCRbeta CDR3 regions were sequenced using the immunoSEQ Assay. TCRdb stores this immuneACCESS table with in-frame sequences only. Part of the clones is absent; in the studies checked, under half of the shortfall reflects unresolved V genes, and no reason is known for the rest. The sample contains tens of thousands of clones, under 90% of them found a single time. Around 2% of the sample goes to the ten largest clones. The trial excluded patients who had a history of autoimmune disease or who were on systemic immunosuppression. Peripheral blood for TCR sequencing was collected from all dose cohorts at baseline, on cycle 4 day 1, and on cycle 7 day 1. Samples came from an open-label, multicenter, first-in-human phase I dose-escalation trial of ivuxolimab. Adults with locally advanced or metastatic melanoma, renal cell carcinoma, hepatocellular carcinoma or head and neck squamous cell carcinoma were enrolled in the trial. Before TCR sequencing, CD4+ T cells and CD8+ T cells from peripheral blood were sorted into separate populations.

Germline trimming amounts to 4 bases on V and 0 bases on J, with 6 as the count of junction bases outside the gene matches. The CDR3, from cysteine to phenylalanine, totals 15 residues. The entry retains the CDR3 DNA only, 45 bases that are in frame from base 1. The germline V gene gives CDR1 as SNHLY and CDR2 as FYNNEI. The chain links TRBV2 with TRBJ2-7; TRBD2 fits 7 bases in the junction. This sequence originates from an adult with an advanced solid tumor such as melanoma, head and neck, liver or kidney cancer. The source was CD4+ or CD8+ T cells sorted from blood, collected in a trial of the OX40 agonist ivuxolimab. In nucleotides, the sequence is TGTGCCAGCAGTGCTACCGGGACTACCTCCTACGAGCAGTACTTC. Its protein is CASSATGTTSYEQYF.